These T cell receptor beta chains were read from a single sample in a study of beta chain features in type 1 diabetes. Produced via immunoSEQ multiplex PCR; TCRdb's table is partial and in-frame only. The sample lists fewer than 250,000 clones, approximately 70% seen once, with 0.053% in the top ten. The sample taken for sequencing was naive CD4+ T cells from blood. The source of these receptors is a man aged 25-45 years in good health. The CDR3 runs from the conserved cysteine through the conserved F or W. Each record gives: clone size, V gene, J gene, D gene, CDR3 protein, CDR3 DNA. The D gene is left open where the match is weak. Not every row has a clone size; where given, it reads once, few, many or a size class.

clone_size: .; v_call: TRBV7-2; j_call: TRBJ2-7; d_call: .; cdr3_aa: CASSLEDEQYF; cdr3_nt: TGTGCCAGCAGCTTAGAAGACGAGCAGTACTTC
clone_size: .; v_call: TRBV29-1; j_call: TRBJ1-1; d_call: .; cdr3_aa: CSVGLMNTEAFF; cdr3_nt: TGCAGCGTTGGACTGATGAACACTGAAGCTTTCTTT
clone_size: .; v_call: TRBV14; j_call: TRBJ2-1; d_call: .; cdr3_aa: CASSQYLLNEQFF; cdr3_nt: TGTGCCAGCAGCCAATATCTCCTCAATGAGCAGTTCTTC
clone_size: .; v_call: TRBV18; j_call: TRBJ2-5; d_call: TRBD2; cdr3_aa: CASSRTSGNQQETQYF; cdr3_nt: TGTGCCAGCTCCCGGACTAGCGGGAACCAGCAAGAGACCCAGTACTTC
clone_size: few; v_call: TRBV29-1; j_call: TRBJ1-1; d_call: .; cdr3_aa: CSVDPGVNTEAFF; cdr3_nt: TGCAGCGTTGACCCTGGGGTGAACACTGAAGCTTTCTTT
clone_size: .; v_call: TRBV11-2; j_call: TRBJ2-1; d_call: TRBD1; cdr3_aa: CASSQTGHNEQFF; cdr3_nt: TGTGCCAGCAGCCAGACAGGGCACAATGAGCAGTTCTTC
clone_size: .; v_call: TRBV30; j_call: TRBJ1-6; d_call: .; cdr3_aa: CAWAEGSTLHF; cdr3_nt: TGTGCCTGGGCCGAAGGATCCACCCTCCACTTT
clone_size: .; v_call: TRBV29-1; j_call: TRBJ2-5; d_call: .; cdr3_aa: CSVEVGQRETQYF; cdr3_nt: TGCAGCGTTGAAGTAGGTCAAAGGGAGACCCAGTACTTC
clone_size: .; v_call: TRBV20-1; j_call: TRBJ2-3; d_call: .; cdr3_aa: CSAPIGDTQYF; cdr3_nt: TGCAGTGCTCCCATTGGAGATACGCAGTATTTT
clone_size: .; v_call: TRBV29-1; j_call: TRBJ2-5; d_call: .; cdr3_aa: CSFAQGGETQYF; cdr3_nt: TGCAGCTTTGCGCAGGGGGGAGAGACCCAGTACTTC
clone_size: .; v_call: TRBV7-2; j_call: TRBJ2-7; d_call: .; cdr3_aa: CASSFWRDPSYEQYF; cdr3_nt: TGTGCCAGCAGCTTCTGGAGGGACCCCTCCTACGAGCAGTACTTC
clone_size: .; v_call: TRBV9; j_call: TRBJ2-6; d_call: .; cdr3_aa: CASSVDPARHSGANVLTF; cdr3_nt: TGTGCCAGCAGCGTAGACCCAGCGCGGCACTCTGGGGCCAACGTCCTGACTTTC
clone_size: .; v_call: TRBV18; j_call: TRBJ2-7; d_call: .; cdr3_aa: CASSPPASHLEQYF; cdr3_nt: TGTGCCAGCTCACCACCGGCCTCACACTTGGAGCAGTACTTC
clone_size: .; v_call: TRBV30; j_call: TRBJ1-2; d_call: TRBD1; cdr3_aa: CAWSPDRGNYGYTF; cdr3_nt: TGTGCCTGGAGTCCGGACAGGGGAAACTATGGCTACACCTTC
clone_size: .; v_call: TRBV6-6; j_call: TRBJ2-1; d_call: .; cdr3_aa: CASNLQGSYNEQFF; cdr3_nt: TGTGCCAGCAATCTACAGGGATCCTACAATGAGCAGTTCTTC
clone_size: .; v_call: TRBV27; j_call: TRBJ1-6; d_call: .; cdr3_aa: CASSSWTSNSPLHF; cdr3_nt: TGTGCCAGCAGTTCCTGGACGTCTAATTCACCCCTCCACTTT
clone_size: .; v_call: TRBV15; j_call: TRBJ1-2; d_call: .; cdr3_aa: CATSREGFTGIEVGYTF; cdr3_nt: TGTGCCACCAGCAGAGAAGGCTTTACAGGGATTGAAGTGGGCTACACCTTC
clone_size: .; v_call: TRBV5-4; j_call: TRBJ2-1; d_call: .; cdr3_aa: CASSLVGNNEQFF; cdr3_nt: TGTGCCAGCAGCTTGGTCGGGAACAATGAGCAGTTCTTC
clone_size: .; v_call: TRBV29-1; j_call: TRBJ1-1; d_call: .; cdr3_aa: CSVETRMNTEAFF; cdr3_nt: TGCAGCGTTGAAACCCGCATGAACACTGAAGCTTTCTTT